The 27 T cell receptor beta chains below were found in one sample sequenced in a study of T cell responses to AZD1222 COVID-19 vaccine. Sequenced by immunoSEQ multiplex PCR; TCRdb stores in-frame clones only, minus some. The sample consists of 95,000 to 150,000 clones, roughly 84% of them appearing once. The starting material was peripheral blood, obtained on day 0 of AZD1222 vaccination. The receptors originated from an adult in good health.

The count of this clone is one. The chain is built from TRBV5-4 and TRBJ2-7; TRBD2 matches 9 bases. CDR1 SGHNT and CDR2 YYREEE come from the germline V gene (reference sequence). The CDR3 is made up of 14 amino acids. The V gene end was trimmed by 4 bases and the J gene end by 3 bases; junction bases not matched to a gene: 5. CDR3: CASSLLAGNYEQYF. The CDR3 coding sequence is TGTGCCAGCAGCCTCCTAGCGGGGAACTACGAGCAGTACTTC.

The rearrangement joins TRBV10-3 to TRBJ1-2, with 8 bases fitting TRBD1. With V trimmed by 7 bases and J by 2 bases, 6 bases remained unmatched. From germline, CDR1 is ENHRY and CDR2 SYGVKD. The CDR3 is 14 residues long. The CDR3 sequence: CAITTDRANYGYTF. CDR3 DNA sequence: TGTGCCATCACCACGGACAGGGCAAACTATGGCTACACCTTC.

This clone appeared once. The CDR3 nucleotides are TGTGCCAGCTCACCACTTCAAGGGTCTGCTGGGGCCAACGTCCTGACTTTC. This translates into CASSPLQGSAGANVLTF. The chain joins TRBV18 to TRBJ2-6; D uncertain. V dropped 1 base and J dropped 2 bases, with 12 bases sitting between them. The CDR3 is 17 amino acids. Per the germline V gene, CDR1 is KGHSH and CDR2 is LQKENI.

J is TRBJ2-5 and V is TRBV27; perhaps TRBD1 as D (6 bases). Germline lookup yields CDR1 MNHEY and CDR2 SMNVEV (reference sequence). V lost 2 bases to trimming and J lost 5 bases, with 12 bases between them. The CDR3 loop spans 14 amino acids. The CDR3 protein is CASSLTGSGETQYF. CDR3 in DNA: TGTGCCAGCAGTTTAACAGGGTCGGGGGAGACCCAGTACTTC.

This clone was counted a few times. The J gene is TRBJ2-5, the V gene TRBV5-1; 7 bases are shared with TRBD2. This CDR3 has 16 residues. The junction had 14 bases not matched to a gene; V was cut back by 4 bases and J by 5 bases. CDR1 is SGHRS, CDR2 YFSETQ, per germline. The CDR3 DNA reads TGCGCCAGCAGCCCGGAACCGGGGGGAGGCTGGGAGACCCAGTACTTC. Its translation is CASSPEPGGGWETQYF.

The chain uses TRBV19 and TRBJ1-4; a possible D gene is TRBD1 (6 bases). The CDR3 is 14 amino acids. The germline V gene encodes CDR1 LNHDA and CDR2 SQIVND (reference sequence). The ends were cut back, 4 bases at V and 7 bases at J, with 13 bases in the middle. DNA for the CDR3: TGTGCCAGTAGTACCCTCCACAGGGCTGAAAAACTGTTTTTT. This translates into CASSTLHRAEKLFF.

This chain uses TRBV5-4 with TRBJ2-2; the match to TRBD2 covers 11 bases. Germline V gene sequence: CDR1 SGHNT, CDR2 YYREEE (reference sequence). The CDR3 is 18 amino acids. Trimming cost V 2 bases and J 1 base; bases outside gene matches: 7. Here the CDR3 reads CASSFFILAGGNTGELFF. CDR3 nucleotide sequence: TGTGCCAGCAGCTTCTTTATTCTAGCGGGGGGGAACACCGGGGAGCTGTTTTTT.

This clone was seen a few times. The rearrangement uses TRBV28 and TRBJ1-2; perhaps TRBD1 as D (5 bases). The V end lost 7 bases, the J end lost 6 bases, and 15 bases lay between the germline ends. Per the germline V gene, CDR1 is MDHEN and CDR2 is SYDVKM. The CDR3 contains 13 residues. CDR3 DNA sequence: TGTGCCAGCACCTTGGGGGGAACTGATGGCTACACCTTC. It specifies CASTLGGTDGYTF.

V gene TRBV19 combines with J gene TRBJ1-5, with D possibly TRBD1 on 6 matching bases. Germline CDR1 reads LNHDA; CDR2 reads SQIVND (reference sequence). CDR3 length: 13 residues. The V end lost 3 bases, the J end lost 7 bases, and 10 bases lay between the germline ends. CDR3 sequence (DNA): TGTGCCAGTAGTATGGGAAGGGGGCAGCCCCAGCATTTT. Amino acids: CASSMGRGQPQHF.

CDR3 in DNA: TGTGCCAGCAGCTCCGGCGGCAGCACTTCAAATTCACCCCTCCACTTT. This encodes CASSSGGSTSNSPLHF. This chain joins TRBV7-8 and TRBJ1-6; D is unresolved. The CDR3 consists of 16 residues. Germline V gives CDR1 SGHVS, CDR2 FQNEAQ. V lost 4 bases, J lost 7 bases, and 17 bases lay in between.

The rearrangement joins TRBV27 to TRBJ1-4, with 10 bases lining up with TRBD1. V gave up 5 bases and J gave up 2 bases; unmatched junction bases: 8. CDR3 size: 17 residues. CDR1 is MNHEY and CDR2 is SMNVEV in the germline V gene (reference sequence). The CDR3 bases are TGTGCCAGCAGTCCAAGGACAGGGGGAATTACTAATGAAAAACTGTTTTTT. Its translation: CASSPRTGGITNEKLFF. The whole variable domain, remainder taken from reference TRBV27 and TRBJ1-4, is EAQVTQNPRYLITVTGKKLTVTCSQNMNHEYMSWYRQDPGLGLRQIYYSMNVEVTDKGDVPEGYKVSRKEKRNFPLILESPSPNQTSLYFCASSPRTGGITNEKLFFGSGTQLSVL.

The chain carries TRBV5-1 and TRBJ2-5; weak D call: TRBD2 (6 bases). V lost 4 bases and J 7 bases, leaving 20 bases between the germline ends. This CDR3 comprises 15 residues. CDR1 and CDR2 from the germline V gene are SGHRS and YFSETQ. The CDR3 DNA is TGCGCCAGCAGCCCCCCGGCCGGCGAGGAGGGGACCCAGTACTTC. This translates into CASSPPAGEEGTQYF. The whole variable domain, filled in from reference TRBV5-1 and TRBJ2-5, reads KAGVTQTPRYLIKTRGQQVTLSCSPISGHRSVSWYQQTPGQGLQFLFEYFSETQRNKGNFPGRFSGRQFSNSRSEMNVSTLELGDSALYLCASSPPAGEEGTQYFGPGTRLLVL.

This chain uses TRBV9 with TRBJ1-1; possibly TRBD1 for D (5 bases). CDR1 and CDR2 (germline): SGDLS, YYNGEE. This CDR3 is built from 16 residues. The V end lost 6 bases, the J end lost 1 base, and 19 bases lay between the germline ends. Here the CDR3 reads CASNLVGGGRNTEAFF. CDR3 bases: TGTGCCAGCAACCTTGTCGGGGGAGGTAGGAACACTGAAGCTTTCTTT.

The chain uses TRBV19 and TRBJ1-2, with 10 bases that match TRBD1. Germline values: CDR1 LNHDA, CDR2 SQIVND (reference sequence). V was pared by 7 bases and J by 14 bases, with 10 bases of the junction left unmatched. CDR3 length: 12 residues. In DNA, the CDR3 is TGTGCCAGTACCGGGACAGGGGCAACCTCGACCTTC. It specifies CASTGTGATSTF.

The V and J genes are TRBV11-2 and TRBJ2-5; no definite D call. The ends were cut back, 2 bases at V and 4 bases at J, with 8 bases in the middle. CDR3 length: 13 amino acids. In germline, CDR1 is SGHAT, CDR2 FQNNGV. The CDR3 coding sequence is TGTGCCAGCAGCTTAAGCTGGCGAGAGACCCAGTACTTC. Translating it yields CASSLSWRETQYF.

The V call is TRBV27, the J call TRBJ1-2; TRBD1 might be the D (6 bases). CDR1 and CDR2 from the germline V gene are MNHEY and SMNVEV (reference sequence). The ends were cut back, 2 bases at V and 5 bases at J, with 9 bases in the middle. The CDR3 length is 13 residues. As DNA, the CDR3 is TGTGCCAGCAGTTTACAGGGGAGGTATGGCTACACCTTC. Protein sequence: CASSLQGRYGYTF.

The chain links TRBV15 to TRBJ2-2; either TRBD1 or TRBD2 may supply D (5 bases each). The CDR3 spans 15 residues. The V and J ends lost 0 bases and 4 bases respectively, with 9 bases between them. CDR1 and CDR2 (germline): LNHNV, YYDKDF (reference sequence). The CDR3 region has the DNA TGTGCCACCAGCAGAGACCTTGGGGGCACCGGGGAGCTGTTTTTT. This translates into CATSRDLGGTGELFF. The full variable domain, its missing parts supplied by reference TRBV15 and TRBJ2-2, is DAMVIQNPRYQVTQFGKPVTLSCSQTLNHNVMYWYQQKSSQAPKLLFHYYDKDFNNEADTPDNFQSRRPNTSFCFLDIRSPGLGDTAMYLCATSRDLGGTGELFFGEGSRLTVL.

V is TRBV7-8 and J is TRBJ1-2; no definite D call. V dropped 4 bases and J dropped 8 bases, with 14 bases sitting between them. The CDR3 loop spans 13 amino acids. Germline CDR1 and CDR2: SGHVS and FQNEAQ. The CDR3 nucleotides are TGTGCCAGCAGCTCCGACGGTAGGTCGGGCTACACCTTC. Its translation is CASSSDGRSGYTF. Combining the CDR3 with reference TRBV7-8 and TRBJ1-2 gives the whole variable domain GAGVSQSPRYKVAKRGQDVALRCDPISGHVSLFWYQQALGQGPEFLTYFQNEAQLDKSGLPSDRFFAERPEGSVSTLKIQRTQQEDSAVYLCASSSDGRSGYTFGSGTRLTVV.

This chain joins TRBV19 and TRBJ2-4; tentatively, D is TRBD2 (6 bases). Trimming pared 6 bases from V and 7 bases from J, leaving 13 bases between. This CDR3 contains 13 residues. Germline V gene lookup returns CDR1 LNHDA and CDR2 SQIVND (reference sequence). CDR3 residues: CASSRHRGNIQYF. The CDR3 nucleotides are TGTGCCAGTAGCCGTCACCGGGGGAACATTCAGTACTTC. The complete variable domain, with remaining parts taken from reference TRBV19 and TRBJ2-4, reads DGGITQSPKYLFRKEGQNVTLSCEQNLNHDAMYWYRQDPGQGLRLIYYSQIVNDFQKGDIAEGYSVSREKKESFPLTVTSAQKNPTAFYLCASSRHRGNIQYFGAGTRLSVL.

This clone was detected only once. The rearrangement uses TRBV5-4 and TRBJ1-5, with TRBD1 as a possible D gene (5 bases). This CDR3 is built from 15 residues. The germline CDR1 and CDR2 sequences are SGHNT and YYREEE (reference sequence). Trimming removed 0 bases from V and 6 bases from J, with 13 bases in between. This chain's CDR3 is CASSLAPGSVQPQHF. Here the CDR3 DNA reads TGTGCCAGCAGCTTGGCTCCAGGGAGTGTTCAGCCCCAGCATTTT.

The chain uses TRBV7-2 and TRBJ2-7; 12 bases agree with TRBD2. The V and J ends lost 6 bases and 3 bases, in that order; junction bases with no gene match: 6. The CDR3 contains 15 residues. Germline lookup yields CDR1 SGHTA and CDR2 FQGNSA. In DNA, the CDR3 is TGTGCCAGCAGGTCTAGCGGGGGGGGACGCTACGAGCAGTACTTC. This encodes CASRSSGGGRYEQYF.

This clone was found a few times. The chain combines TRBV3-1 (or the pseudogene TRBV3-2) with TRBJ1-2; 7 nucleotides align to TRBD1. Germline V gives CDR1 LGHDT, CDR2 YNNKEL (reference sequence). This CDR3 has 14 residues. V shed 2 bases, J shed 4 bases, and the junction held 4 bases outside the gene matches. CDR3 bases: TGTGCCAGCAGCCAAAGGGACAGTTCCTATGGCTACACCTTC. It specifies CASSQRDSSYGYTF.

The rearrangement uses TRBV19 and TRBJ1-1; 9 nucleotides match TRBD1. Germline values: CDR1 LNHDA, CDR2 SQIVND (reference sequence). J was trimmed by 1 base and V by 3 bases; bases with no gene match: 6. This CDR3 is 16 amino acids long. CDR3 amino acids: CASSIGGTGTNTEAFF. DNA for the CDR3: TGTGCCAGTAGTATTGGAGGGACAGGGACGAACACTGAAGCTTTCTTT.

V and J are TRBV5-6 and TRBJ1-6; TRBD1 is a possible D gene (6 bases). This CDR3 has 15 residues. Trimming removed 1 base from V and 3 bases from J, with 8 bases in between. The germline V gene encodes CDR1 SGHDT and CDR2 YYEEEE. CDR3 sequence (DNA): TGTGCCAGCAGCTTGCCGGACAGCTATAATTCACCCCTCCACTTT. Translating it yields CASSLPDSYNSPLHF.

The chain carries TRBV11-2 and TRBJ2-7, with 7 bases identical to TRBD2. Looked up from germline, CDR1 is SGHAT and CDR2 is FQNNGV. CDR3 length equals 15 residues. Losses at the gene ends were 6 bases for V and 0 bases for J; bases not matched to a gene: 8. The CDR3 loop is CASSTTGGSSYEQYF. CDR3 nucleotide sequence: TGTGCCAGCAGTACAACGGGGGGAAGCTCCTACGAGCAGTACTTC.

This clone has ten or more counts. The chain recombines TRBV3-1 (or the pseudogene TRBV3-2) with TRBJ2-7; D ambiguous. CDR1 LGHDT and CDR2 YNNKEL come from the germline V gene (reference sequence). With 1 base removed from V and 6 bases from J, the gap between germline ends came to 10 bases. The CDR3 totals 13 residues. CDR3: CASSQVQDGEQYF. Here the CDR3 DNA reads TGTGCCAGCAGCCAAGTGCAGGATGGCGAGCAGTACTTC.

V gene TRBV5-1 combines with J gene TRBJ2-7; TRBD1 agrees at 8 bases. V dropped 0 bases and J dropped 2; count of bases not matched to a gene: 4. Germline CDR1 SGHRS, CDR2 YFSETQ. The CDR3 runs 15 residues. CDR3 region: CASSLGQGPTYEQYF. CDR3 nucleotide sequence: TGCGCCAGCAGCTTGGGACAGGGGCCCACCTACGAGCAGTACTTC.